One and the same sample provided the 24 T cell receptor beta chains below, sequenced in a study of PD-L1 blockade in urothelial cancer (dated by TCRdb to the late 2010s). Library prep was done by the immunoSEQ multiplex PCR assay. TCRdb retrieved this table from immuneACCESS and kept in-frame rearrangements only. Not all clones are present; in checked studies, unresolved V genes account for under half, and no reason is known for the remainder. This sample is represented by 30,000 to 50,000 clones; about 89% of them were singletons. About 1.9% of the sample goes to the ten largest clones. Source: PBMCs, taken around atezolizumab (anti-PD-L1) treatment. Receptors were obtained from a man in his sixties with urothelial cancer.

CDR3 in amino acids: CATSRDRAGSQYF. The CDR3 DNA sequence: TGTGCCACCAGCAGAGATAGGGCAGGGTCGCAGTATTTT. The chain links TRBV15 to TRBJ2-3; D might be TRBD1 (5 bases). V was trimmed by 0 bases and J by 10 bases, leaving 11 bases between them. CDR3 size: 13 residues. Germline V gene lookup returns CDR1 LNHNV and CDR2 YYDKDF (reference sequence).

J is TRBJ2-7 and V is TRBV2; the D is unclear. Germline-derived CDR1 and CDR2 are SNHLY and FYNNEI. This CDR3 is built from 11 residues. Trimming removed 11 bases from V and 0 bases from J, with 8 bases in between. CDR3 nucleotide sequence: TGTGCCTGCGCGGCCTCCTACGAGCAGTACTTC. It yields the protein CACAASYEQYF.

This clone is a singleton in its sample. This chain connects TRBV7-9 to TRBJ2-3, with 11 positions matching TRBD2. The CDR3 totals 17 residues. Germline lookup yields CDR1 SEHNR and CDR2 FQNEAQ (reference sequence). The J segment lost 4 bases and the V segment lost 1 base, leaving 7 bases of the junction unmatched. The CDR3 region has the DNA TGTGCCAGCAGCTTAGGCGCTAGCGGGGGGAGCTCAGATACGCAGTATTTT. It translates to CASSLGASGGSSDTQYF.

The V and J genes are TRBV9 and TRBJ2-3; 11 bases fit TRBD1. The trim removed 3 bases at V and 4 bases at J, leaving 7 bases unmatched. Germline CDR1 SGDLS, CDR2 YYNGEE. This CDR3 is built from 16 residues. This CDR3 reads CASSGGDRGFSDTQYF. For the CDR3, the DNA is TGTGCCAGCAGCGGGGGGGACAGGGGGTTTTCAGATACGCAGTATTTT.

CDR3 sequence: CASSPIAGADTQYF. The DNA of the CDR3 is TGTGCCAGCAGCCCTATAGCGGGAGCAGATACGCAGTATTTT. The chain has TRBV14 and TRBJ2-3, with 9 positions matching TRBD2. J lost 4 bases, V lost 4 bases, and 3 bases had no gene match. This CDR3 has 14 amino acids. CDR1 is SGHDN and CDR2 is FVKESK in the germline V gene.

The chain employs TRBV6-6 and TRBJ2-5; TRBD2 matches 8 bases. The CDR3 consists of 16 residues. The junction had 10 bases not matched to a gene; V was cut back by 7 bases and J by 0 bases. Germline values: CDR1 MNHNY, CDR2 SVGAGI (reference sequence). The CDR3 DNA reads TGTGCCAGCACCCAAAGCCAGCGGGGGTACCAAGAGACCCAGTACTTC. Amino acids: CASTQSQRGYQETQYF.

The DNA of the CDR3 is TGTGCCAGCAGTTTAGCCCCCTATAGCAATCAGCCCCAGCATTTT. It is translated as CASSLAPYSNQPQHF. The genes are TRBV28 and TRBJ1-5; D gene uncertain. Germline CDR1 and CDR2: MDHEN and SYDVKM. This CDR3 is 15 amino acids long. Trimming pared 2 bases from V and 0 bases from J, leaving 8 bases between.

This clone has a single count. V and J are TRBV6-4 and TRBJ2-1, with 8 bases fitting TRBD2. CDR1 is MRHNA, CDR2 SNTAGT, per germline. V was clipped by 8 bases and J by 6 bases; unmatched bases: 12. This CDR3 is built from 15 residues. Written as DNA, the CDR3 is TGTGCCAGCTCCGAGGCGGGAGGTTTCTTCAATGAGCAGTTCTTC. Residues: CASSEAGGFFNEQFF.

The chain uses TRBV18 and TRBJ1-1; no firm D call. The CDR3 has 11 amino acids. Germline-derived CDR1 and CDR2 are KGHSH and LQKENI. V lost 6 bases and J 7 bases, leaving 9 bases between the germline ends. Written as DNA, the CDR3 is TGTGCCAGCTCCTCAGAAGATGAAGCTTTCTTT. Translating it yields CASSSEDEAFF.

The chain employs TRBV7-3 and TRBJ2-7; weak D call: TRBD2 (5 bases). The CDR3 consists of 14 residues. The V end lost 5 bases, the J end lost 1 base, and 12 bases lay between the germline ends. Per the germline V gene, CDR1 is SGHTA and CDR2 is FQGTGA. CDR3 in DNA: TGTGCCAGCAGCCCCAGCGGATTATCCTACGAGCAGTACTTC. This gives the protein CASSPSGLSYEQYF.

The V call is TRBV27, the J call TRBJ2-5; D gene ambiguous. This CDR3 comprises 13 residues. V shed 7 bases and J shed 5 bases, with 14 bases lying between them. The germline gives CDR1 MNHEY, CDR2 SMNVEV (reference sequence). CDR3 nucleotide sequence: TGTGCCAGCAAATTTAGACTTGGGGAGACCCAGTACTTC. Its translation: CASKFRLGETQYF.

The V call is TRBV5-1, the J call TRBJ2-1, with 12 bases matching TRBD2. With V trimmed by 0 bases and J by 7 bases, 5 bases remained unmatched. The CDR3 is made up of 16 amino acids. Germline assignment: CDR1 SGHRS and CDR2 YFSETQ. CDR3 sequence: CASSLGRLAGENEQFF. Written as DNA, the CDR3 is TGCGCCAGCAGCTTGGGGCGACTAGCGGGAGAGAATGAGCAGTTCTTC.

The chain carries TRBV27 and TRBJ2-2; D may be TRBD2 (6 bases). This CDR3 comprises 15 residues. V was trimmed by 7 bases and J by 0 bases, leaving 12 bases between them. Germline V lookup: CDR1 MNHEY, CDR2 SMNVEV (reference sequence). Here the CDR3 DNA reads TGTGCCAGCACCCCTTGGGGGGCGAACACCGGGGAGCTGTTTTTT. Encoded protein: CASTPWGANTGELFF.

The chain employs TRBV5-1 and TRBJ2-1; no firm D call. V was trimmed by 0 bases and J by 2 bases, leaving 9 bases between them. Germline V CDR1 and CDR2: SGHRS, YFSETQ. This CDR3 contains 15 residues. The CDR3 region has the DNA TGCGCCAGCAGCTTGGACAGCCCGACCTACAATGAGCAGTTCTTC. Protein product: CASSLDSPTYNEQFF.

This sequence joins TRBV5-1 and TRBJ2-3; 9 nucleotides line up with TRBD2. CDR3 length equals 17 residues. V was clipped by 0 bases and J by 0 bases; unmatched bases: 5. The V gene's germline CDR1 is SGHRS and CDR2 YFSETQ. The CDR3 sequence: CASSLGIAGASTDTQYF. CDR3 DNA sequence: TGCGCCAGCAGCTTGGGAATAGCGGGGGCTAGCACAGATACGCAGTATTTT.

The chain couples TRBV11-2 to TRBJ1-5; the D gene is possibly TRBD1 (5 bases). The CDR3 contains 16 residues. The ends were cut back, 1 base at V and 5 bases at J, with 15 bases in the middle. Germline CDR1 SGHAT, CDR2 FQNNGV. As DNA, the CDR3 is TGTGCCAGCAGCTTAGGGGGACTCCCCGGAGATCAGCCCCAGCATTTT. Translating it yields CASSLGGLPGDQPQHF.

The rearrangement uses TRBV20-1 and TRBJ1-2; 7 bases fit TRBD1. Germline values: CDR1 DFQATT, CDR2 SNEGSKA (reference sequence). There are 11 residues in the CDR3. The CDR3 spells CSTRGNYGYTF. CDR3 in DNA: TGCAGCACCAGGGGGAACTATGGCTACACCTTC.

The genes are TRBV18 and TRBJ2-7; unclear D gene. This CDR3 is built from 14 residues. V was shortened by 3 bases and J by 4 bases, with 13 bases between the two germline ends. CDR1 and CDR2 from the germline V gene are KGHSH and LQKENI. This chain's CDR3 is CASSPSPIVYEQYF. The DNA for the CDR3 is TGTGCCAGCTCACCGAGCCCTATTGTATACGAGCAGTACTTC.

CDR3 in amino acids: CASRPSQGTEAFF. CDR3 nucleotides: TGTGCCAGCAGACCGAGTCAGGGTACTGAAGCTTTCTTT. This chain connects TRBV6-1 to TRBJ1-1; D possibly corresponds to TRBD1 (5 bases). V was cut by 6 bases and J by 5 bases, with 13 bases left in between. This CDR3 region has 13 residues. CDR1 is MNHNS and CDR2 is SASEGT in the germline V gene.

This clone is a singleton in its sample. In DNA, the CDR3 is TGCGCCAGCAGGGATGTTGTAGCATCAGATACGCAGTATTTT. This translates into CASRDVVASDTQYF. The chain joins TRBV5-1 to TRBJ2-3; no clear D. Germline assignment: CDR1 SGHRS and CDR2 YFSETQ. V was trimmed by 5 bases and J by 4 bases, leaving 14 bases between them. The CDR3 sequence is 14 residues long.

The chain links TRBV4-1 to TRBJ2-3, with a tentative D call TRBD2 (5 bases). The V end lost 3 bases, the J end lost 1 base, and 5 bases lay between the germline ends. Germline V gene data show CDR1 as MGHRA and CDR2 as YSYEKL. The CDR3 sequence is 13 residues long. The CDR3, as DNA: TGCGCCAGCAGCCAGCGGGGCACAGATACGCAGTATTTT. Protein: CASSQRGTDTQYF.

Concerning this clone itself: Germline and junction disagree at one end, which may indicate a read error. This chain links TRBV7-7 with TRBJ2-1; 11 bases are a match to TRBD2. Germline V lookup: CDR1 SSHAT, CDR2 FNYEAQ (reference sequence). The CDR3 consists of 15 residues. In DNA, the CDR3 is TGTGCTAGCAGCTTCGGGACTAGCGGCTACAATGAGCAGTTCTTC. It yields the protein CASSFGTSGYNEQFF.

The J gene is TRBJ1-1, the V gene TRBV11-3; no firm D call. V was trimmed by 2 bases and J by 4 bases, leaving 8 bases between them. Germline CDR1 SGHNT, CDR2 YENEEA. The CDR3 extends over 13 amino acids. CDR3 DNA: TGTGCCAGCAGCTTATACGGGGTCACTGAAGCTTTCTTT. This gives the protein CASSLYGVTEAFF.

The gene calls are TRBV4-1 and TRBJ1-3, with D hard to call. Trimming took 1 base from V and 9 from J, leaving 10 bases between them. In germline, CDR1 is MGHRA, CDR2 YSYEKL. This CDR3 has 13 amino acids. The CDR3 reads CASSQGLSGTIYF. The CDR3 coding sequence is TGCGCCAGCAGCCAAGGCTTGAGCGGCACCATATATTTT.